Below, 6 T cell receptor beta chains from the same sample are listed, as sequenced in a study of T-cell reconstitution after alpha-beta-depleted transplantation in children. TCRbeta library construction was performed incorporating unique molecular identifiers. TCRdb analysed the PCR reads with MiXCR anew, one entry per CDR3 protein. The sample lists approximately 640,000 distinct CDR3 sequences, roughly 17% occurring once. The source was PBMCs from the stem cell graft donor, collected from the stem cell graft. All receptors come from a human donor who donated a stem cell graft to a child with acute myeloid leukemia.

CDR3 in amino acids: CASSLGTAGSFYNEQFF. The CDR3 DNA is TGTGCCAGCAGCTTAGGGACCGCAGGGAGTTTTTACAATGAGCAGTTCTTC. V usage is TRBV7-6 and J usage is TRBJ2-1; D is tentatively TRBD1 or TRBD2 (5 bases each). The CDR3 is made up of 17 amino acids. Trimming pared 1 base from V and 4 bases from J, leaving 17 bases between. The V gene's germline CDR1 is SGHVS and CDR2 FNYEAQ. Full variable domain (remainder filled in from reference TRBV7-6 and TRBJ2-1): GAGVSQSPRYKVTKRGQDVALRCDPISGHVSLYWYRQALGQGPEFLTYFNYEAQQDKSGLPNDRFSAERPEGSISTLTIQRTEQRDSAMYRCASSLGTAGSFYNEQFFGPGTRLTVL.

This clonotype was picked up many times. The CDR3 protein is CAWSHTWAEAFF. For the CDR3, the DNA is TGTGCCTGGAGTCATACCTGGGCTGAAGCTTTCTTT. The chain has TRBV30 and TRBJ1-1; D uncertain. Trimming stripped 2 bases from V and 6 bases from J, with 10 bases between. The CDR3 sequence is 12 residues long. Germline V CDR1 and CDR2: GTSNPN, SVGIG (reference sequence).

This clonotype was detected ten times or more. V is TRBV7-6 and J is TRBJ2-3, with 9 bases fitting TRBD2. Germline trimming cut 0 bases from V and 2 bases from J; bases unmatched to any gene: 6. There are 17 residues in the CDR3. Germline CDR1 and CDR2: SGHVS and FNYEAQ. CDR3 protein: CASSLAQASGDTDTQYF. The CDR3 DNA sequence: TGTGCCAGCAGCTTAGCACAGGCTAGCGGGGACACAGATACGCAGTATTTT.

J is TRBJ1-5 and V is TRBV6-1; D is ambiguous. The germline V and J ends were trimmed by 5 bases and 0 bases, with 8 bases remaining between them. The CDR3 has 14 amino acids. The germline gives CDR1 MNHNS, CDR2 SASEGT. The CDR3 sequence is CASSRDHSNQPQHF. In nucleotides, the CDR3 is TGTGCCAGCAGTCGGGATCATAGCAATCAGCCCCAGCATTTT.

This clonotype showed up just a few times. This sequence joins TRBV7-9 and TRBJ1-6; no definite D call. Trimming stripped 5 bases from V and 10 bases from J, with 9 bases between. This CDR3 comprises 12 residues. Germline CDR1 is SEHNR and CDR2 is FQNEAQ (reference sequence). Written as DNA, the CDR3 is TGTGCCAGCAGCCATCCCGAGTCACCCCTCCACTTT. Translated: CASSHPESPLHF.

This chain uses TRBV25-1 with TRBJ2-3; D remains unclear. Germline-derived CDR1 and CDR2 are MGHDK and SYGVNS. V was cut by 0 bases and J by 2 bases, with 12 bases left in between. The CDR3 has 16 amino acids. The CDR3 sequence: CASSEYRLETTDTQYF. CDR3 DNA sequence: TGTGCCAGCAGTGAATATCGCCTAGAAACCACAGATACGCAGTATTTT.